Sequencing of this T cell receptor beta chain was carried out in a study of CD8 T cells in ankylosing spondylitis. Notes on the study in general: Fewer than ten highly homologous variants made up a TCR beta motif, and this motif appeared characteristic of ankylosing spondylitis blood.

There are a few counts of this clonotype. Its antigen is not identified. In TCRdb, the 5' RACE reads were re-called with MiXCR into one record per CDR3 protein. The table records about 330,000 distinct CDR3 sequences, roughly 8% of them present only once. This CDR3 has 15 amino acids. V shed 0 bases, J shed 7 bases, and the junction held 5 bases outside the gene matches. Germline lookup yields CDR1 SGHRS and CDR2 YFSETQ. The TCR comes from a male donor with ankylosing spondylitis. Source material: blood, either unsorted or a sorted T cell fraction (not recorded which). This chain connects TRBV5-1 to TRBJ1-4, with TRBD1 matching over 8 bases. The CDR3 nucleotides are TGCGCCAGCAGCTTGGGGACAGGGATAGTTGAAAAACTGTTTTTT. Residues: CASSLGTGIVEKLFF.